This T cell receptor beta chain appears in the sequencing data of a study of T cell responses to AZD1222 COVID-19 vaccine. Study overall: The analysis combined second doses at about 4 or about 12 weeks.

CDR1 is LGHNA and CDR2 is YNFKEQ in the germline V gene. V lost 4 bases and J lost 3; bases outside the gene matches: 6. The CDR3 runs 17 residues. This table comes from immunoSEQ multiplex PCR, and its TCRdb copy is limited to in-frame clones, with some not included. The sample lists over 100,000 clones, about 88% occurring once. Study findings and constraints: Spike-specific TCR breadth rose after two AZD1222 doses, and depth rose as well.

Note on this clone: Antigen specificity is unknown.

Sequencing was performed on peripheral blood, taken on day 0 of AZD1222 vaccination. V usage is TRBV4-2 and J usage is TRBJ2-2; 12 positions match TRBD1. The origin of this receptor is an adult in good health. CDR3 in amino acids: CASSPLGQGAHTGELFF. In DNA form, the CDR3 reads TGTGCCAGCAGCCCCCTGGGACAGGGGGCGCACACCGGGGAGCTGTTTTTT.